This TCR beta chain was captured in a study of beta chain features in type 1 diabetes (dated by TCRdb to the late 2010s). About the study as a whole: Patients and healthy donors did not differ in mean age, gender distribution, total cell number or subset yield. Naive and central memory subsets were obtained from all 28 donors, but regulatory and stem cell-like memory subsets were isolated from only 8 patients and roughly eight healthy donors. In the study, recently diagnosed type 1 diabetes patients and matched healthy donors were compared on the TCRB repertoires of their sorted circulating CD4+ T cell subsets. Across all samples, almost 110 million sorted cells were examined, and cell number per subset correlated strongly with RNA yield. Overall study outcomes, separate from this receptor: PCR may preferentially amplify shorter templates, but because patient and control samples were amplified and corrected together, any resulting skew would affect both groups equally. Type 1 diabetes patients showed a moderate but significant shortening of TCRB CDR3 length in all four CD4+ subsets. HLA sub-analyses involved small numbers of individuals, so any influence of HLA type on TCRB rearrangement remained unresolved. Naive, central memory and regulatory TCRB repertoires appeared more similar among patients than among healthy donors. At VDJ recombination sites, patients with type 1 diabetes made fewer insertions and deleted more nucleotides, a pattern implying thymic rearrangement abnormalities. Because cDNA was sequenced instead of genomic DNA, activated cells with high expression could be over-represented, although the groups did not differ in activation or CD3 levels.

CDR1 and CDR2 are drawn from the germline V gene (reference sequence): SGHNT, YYREEE. Reading from cysteine to phenylalanine, the CDR3 counts 12 amino acids. CDR3 DNA only is kept here, 36 bases in frame from base 1. V loses 4 bases, J loses 0 bases, and the germline ends lie 4 bases apart. A single peripheral blood draw of roughly 0.11 L on average was collected from each donor into heparinised tubes. A BD FACSAria II was used to sort naive, central memory, regulatory and stem cell-like memory CD4+ T cells with a panel that included CD45RO, CCR7, CD25, CD127, CD95 and CD27. A purity above 98% was achieved for all sorted populations. PBMCs were isolated immediately by Lymphoprep density gradient centrifugation and stained directly without culture. To minimize batch effects, samples were stained and sorted in pairs, one healthy donor with one patient per experiment. Turning to this clone: Its antigen is not yet known. Per-nucleotide qualities are absent, and no much larger clonotype sits a single base away.

The entire isolated RNA was reverse transcribed using the High Capacity cDNA Reverse Transcription Kit, and thus expressed TCRB transcripts were sequenced. Deep immunoSEQ sequencing was applied to naive, central memory and regulatory T cell samples, giving an average of roughly 3.5 million total reads per sample. Sorted cells were lysed in RLT buffer and RNA was extracted with DNase-treated RNeasy Micro or Mini kits, depending on cell number. Each cell subset was processed on its own to prevent cross-contamination, while patient and healthy donor samples were processed together. TCRB sequences were amplified from cDNA with the immunoSEQ multiplex PCR, producing 87-bp fragments spanning the CDR3 region. Amplicons were sequenced on the Illumina HiSeq platform. The study's processing was this. Synthetic template baselines were used to correct PCR bias computationally, reads within Hamming distance 2 were collapsed, and singletons that could not be merged were discarded. Reads were aligned to IMGT to assign V, D and J genes, CDR3 length, and insertions or deletions at six rearrangement sites. Within each subset, clonotype counts were normalized to sorted cell number, after which true diversity and Gini coefficients were computed with the tcR R package. The overlap coefficient, calculated on TCRB nucleotide sequences, was used to measure repertoire sharing. Out-of-frame TCRB sequences from naive cells were analyzed to stand in for the pre-selection repertoire. The immuneACCESS repertoire file appears here via TCRdb, limited to in-frame rearrangements. These files lack a portion of the clones; in checked studies, under half of the deficit traces to unresolved V genes, and the cause of the others is not known. D and trimming come from the DNA, and the V and J calls and clone size come from that table. The sample table records about 370,000 clones; around 16% of these occur just once. Together, the top ten hold 0.019% of the sample.

The chain links TRBV5-4 with TRBJ2-5; a confident D gene designation cannot be given. Specimen: naive CD4+ T cells from blood. Explained via the paper, the cell subset or site label denotes: true naive CD4+ T cells. The sequence derives from a woman in her late teens or twenties in good health. DNA sequence: TGTGCCAGCAGCCAATACCAAGAGACCCAGTACTTC. Translated, it gives CASSQYQETQYF.